This TCR beta chain was retrieved from a study of blood T cell repertoires in COVID-19. Germline values: CDR1 MNHNS, CDR2 SASEGT. Trimming cost V 3 bases and J 3 bases, with 12 bases left between them. This CDR3 has 15 residues. This table comes from immunoSEQ multiplex PCR, and its TCRdb copy is limited to in-frame clones, with some not included. The sample records approximately 74,000 clones, just under 85% being singletons. The chain employs TRBV6-1 and TRBJ1-5; TRBD1 is a possible D gene (5 bases). The sequenced sample consisted of peripheral blood. The receptor comes from a man between 65 and 85 years old with acute or convalescent COVID-19. CDR3 nucleotides: TGTGCCAGCAGTGATAGCTCCAGGGCCAATCAGCCCCAGCATTTT. The encoded protein is CASSDSSRANQPQHF.